Below, 19 T cell receptor beta chains from the same sample are listed, as sequenced in a study of T cell repertoires in cytomegalovirus infection. Using its own MiXCR run on the reads, TCRdb lists one record per CDR3 protein. In the table there are roughly 320,000 distinct CDR3 sequences, 9.5% of which are singletons. The specimen was PBMCs. Every receptor here comes from a human donor in good health (CMV status not recorded). Some clones in this sample may be carry-over from other donors' samples.

The chain is built from TRBV15 and TRBJ2-6; D uncertain. Germline lookup yields CDR1 LNHNV and CDR2 YYDKDF (reference sequence). The CDR3 length is 15 residues. V lost 1 base and J lost 4, with 8 bases in between. The CDR3 here is CATSRAPEGANVLTF. The CDR3 bases are TGTGCCACCAGCAGAGCCCCGGAGGGGGCCAACGTCCTGACTTTC.

This clonotype was seen a handful of times. The chain couples TRBV4-1 to TRBJ2-5; D possibly corresponds to TRBD1 (6 bases). The germline CDR1 and CDR2 sequences are MGHRA and YSYEKL. V was trimmed by 4 bases and J by 3 bases, leaving 15 bases between them. The CDR3 extends over 15 amino acids. The CDR3 here is CASSPVSGGEETQYF. The DNA of the CDR3 is TGCGCCAGCAGCCCAGTGAGTGGGGGCGAAGAGACCCAGTACTTC.

There are many counts of this clonotype. The CDR3 DNA sequence: TGTGCCAGCAGCTTAGGACTAGCGGGAGGGCCTTGGGAGCAGTACTTC. Its translation is CASSLGLAGGPWEQYF. The chain links TRBV7-2 to TRBJ2-7; TRBD2 aligns across 14 bases. Looked up from germline, CDR1 is SGHTA and CDR2 is FQGNSA. The CDR3 is made up of 16 amino acids. V trimming: 1 base; J trimming: 7 bases; junction bases outside the gene matches: 6.

This clonotype was recorded at least ten times. V gene TRBV27 combines with J gene TRBJ2-7; TRBD1 aligns across 8 bases. V shed 0 bases and J 6 bases; nucleotides not matched to a gene: 7. CDR1 and CDR2 from the germline V gene are MNHEY and SMNVEV (reference sequence). The CDR3 loop spans 15 amino acids. The CDR3 protein is CASSLSKAGGSEQYF. The DNA of the CDR3 is TGTGCCAGCAGTTTATCGAAAGCAGGGGGCTCCGAGCAGTACTTC.

This clonotype was detected ten times or more. The chain uses TRBV20-1 and TRBJ2-1; TRBD1 is a possible D gene (6 bases). This CDR3 region has 17 residues. Trimming shortened V by 0 bases and J by 0 bases, and 15 bases separated the two germline ends. Germline V gene sequence: CDR1 DFQATT, CDR2 SNEGSKA (reference sequence). CDR3 bases: TGCAGTGCTAGAGATCGGCCGGGGACAAGCTCCTACAATGAGCAGTTCTTC. Amino acids: CSARDRPGTSSYNEQFF.

The genes are TRBV4-1 and TRBJ1-3; the D gene is possibly TRBD1 (5 bases). From germline, CDR1 is MGHRA and CDR2 YSYEKL. This CDR3 is built from 15 residues. Trimming removed 6 bases from V and 0 bases from J, with 12 bases in between. CDR3 nucleotide sequence: TGCGCCAGCAGGCGACAGTCGAGCTCTGGAAACACCATATATTTT. Translation gives CASRRQSSSGNTIYF.

This clonotype was observed a handful of times. This chain links TRBV12-3 or TRBV12-4 with TRBJ2-3; tentative D call: TRBD2 (6 bases). This CDR3 has 15 amino acids. Trimming left V 4 bases short and J 1 base short, with 12 bases between. The DNA of the CDR3 is TGTGCCAGCAGTTGGGTCCCGGGGGGCACAGATACGCAGTATTTT. Translated, it gives CASSWVPGGTDTQYF.

This clonotype has more than one count but fewer than ten. The chain links TRBV6-1 to TRBJ1-2; D remains unclear. V was pared by 7 bases and J by 0 bases, with 9 bases between. From germline, CDR1 is MNHNS and CDR2 SASEGT. CDR3 length equals 13 residues. The chain's CDR3 is CASTELSNYGYTF. DNA for the CDR3: TGTGCCAGCACCGAACTTTCTAACTATGGCTACACCTTC.

This clonotype showed up many times. The J gene is TRBJ1-1, the V gene TRBV7-9; weak D call: TRBD1 (5 bases). Germline lookup yields CDR1 SEHNR and CDR2 FQNEAQ (reference sequence). With 0 bases removed from V and 1 base from J, the gap between germline ends came to 9 bases. The CDR3 covers 15 residues. The CDR3 region is CASSLAGGQNTEAFF. The CDR3 nucleotides read TGTGCCAGCAGCTTAGCGGGGGGTCAGAACACTGAAGCTTTCTTT.

The chain uses TRBV20-1 and TRBJ2-5; 7 positions agree with TRBD1. V shed 3 bases, J shed 5 bases, and the junction held 9 bases outside the gene matches. This CDR3 region has 14 residues. CDR1 DFQATT and CDR2 SNEGSKA come from the germline V gene (reference sequence). The CDR3 bases are TGCAGTGCTAGTAGGGGGCCCGTGGGCGAGACCCAGTACTTC. Its protein product is CSASRGPVGETQYF.

This clonotype was observed a few times. The chain combines TRBV9 with TRBJ2-2; perhaps TRBD2 as D (6 bases). V shed 4 bases and J shed 4 bases, with 29 bases lying between them. The CDR3 totals 20 residues. Germline V CDR1 and CDR2: SGDLS, YYNGEE. CDR3 coding DNA: TGTGCCAGCAGCTCTACCCCAGGGATGAAAAACGACGGGAGCACCGGGGAGCTGTTTTTT. Residues: CASSSTPGMKNDGSTGELFF. Full variable domain (outside the CDR3, taken from reference TRBV9 and TRBJ2-2): DSGVTQTPKHLITATGQRVTLRCSPRSGDLSVYWYQQSLDQGLQFLIQYYNGEERAKGNILERFSAQQFPDLHSELNLSSLELGDSALYFCASSSTPGMKNDGSTGELFFGEGSRLTVL.

This clonotype was seen repeatedly, ten times or more. This chain joins TRBV27 and TRBJ2-4; D is possibly TRBD1 (7 bases). The V end lost 8 bases, the J end lost 0 bases, and 38 bases lay between the germline ends. The CDR3 covers 23 residues. The germline V gene has CDR1 MNHEY and CDR2 SMNVEV (reference sequence). CDR3 protein: CASPPRRRGQGGVDDLAKNIQYF. CDR3 DNA sequence: TGTGCCAGCCCACCCCGACGGAGGGGGCAGGGGGGCGTGGATGACCTAGCCAAAAACATTCAGTACTTC.

This chain links TRBV18 with TRBJ2-7, with TRBD1 matching 7 bases. V lost 3 bases, J lost 5 bases, and 13 bases stayed unmatched. The CDR3 has 16 amino acids. Per the germline V gene, CDR1 is KGHSH and CDR2 is LQKENI. This CDR3 reads CASSPWTLQRGHEQYF. CDR3 nucleotides: TGTGCCAGCTCACCCTGGACACTCCAGAGGGGGCACGAGCAGTACTTC.

This clonotype came up a few times. The J gene is TRBJ1-5, the V gene TRBV12-3 or TRBV12-4; unclear D gene. This CDR3 has 15 amino acids. Between the trimmed V and J ends, which lost 5 bases and 0 bases, there was a span of 11 bases. The CDR3 region is CASSPQRDSNQPQHF. DNA for the CDR3: TGTGCCAGCAGTCCCCAGAGAGATAGCAATCAGCCCCAGCATTTT.

This clonotype was observed at least ten times. The chain joins TRBV7-2 to TRBJ1-3; no reliable D call. The CDR3 runs 16 residues. V was cut by 1 base and J by 2 bases, with 12 bases left in between. Germline-derived CDR1 and CDR2 are SGHTA and FQGNSA. CDR3: CASSLGGFVTGNTIYF. In DNA, the CDR3 is TGTGCCAGCAGCTTAGGAGGGTTTGTTACTGGAAACACCATATATTTT.

This clonotype was seen more than once but under ten times. The germline gene is not matched at one end of the junction; a read error may be the cause. This chain's CDR3 is CASSQDRGLAGEEWNEQFF. The CDR3 DNA is TGTGCCAGCAGCCAAGATAGGGGACTAGCGGGAGAAGAATGGAATGAGCAGTTCTTC. The chain employs TRBV4-1 and TRBJ2-1; 14 nucleotides line up with TRBD2. Germline V gene sequence: CDR1 MGHRA, CDR2 YSYEKL. CDR3 length: 19 amino acids.

Ten or more counts support this clonotype. The chain joins TRBV7-2 to TRBJ1-4, with 11 bases fitting TRBD1. Germline V CDR1 and CDR2: SGHTA, FQGNSA. Unmatched junction bases numbered 7, after V lost 3 bases and J lost 7 bases. The CDR3 extends over 16 amino acids. The CDR3 DNA reads TGTGCCAGCAGCTTTTATGCCGGGACAGGGGGTGAAAAACTGTTTTTT. The encoded protein is CASSFYAGTGGEKLFF.

This chain uses TRBV3-1 with TRBJ1-3; no reliable D call. V gave up 2 bases and J gave up 4 bases, with 9 bases separating them. From germline, CDR1 is LGHDT and CDR2 YNNKEL (reference sequence). This CDR3 contains 14 residues. The CDR3 region has the DNA TGTGCCAGCAGCCAACGTGGATTAGGAAACACCATATATTTT. This translates into CASSQRGLGNTIYF. The variable domain in full, with the rest retrieved from reference TRBV3-1 and TRBJ1-3, is DTAVSQTPKYLVTQMGNDKSIKCEQNLGHDTMYWYKQDSKKFLKIMFSYNNKELIINETVPNRFSPKSPDKAHLNLHINSLELGDSAVYFCASSQRGLGNTIYFGEGSWLTVV.

The sample holds many counts of this clonotype. The J gene is TRBJ1-5, the V gene TRBV28, with 7 nucleotides matching TRBD1. With 6 bases clipped from V and 6 bases from J, the junction kept 11 bases outside the gene matches. The germline V gene has CDR1 MDHEN and CDR2 SYDVKM. The CDR3 runs 15 residues. CDR3 residues: CASRFPRGGSQPQHF. CDR3 coding DNA: TGTGCCAGCAGGTTCCCGAGAGGGGGCAGTCAGCCCCAGCATTTT. Supplemented by reference TRBV28 and TRBJ1-5, the full variable domain reads DVKVTQSSRYLVKRTGEKVFLECVQDMDHENMFWYRQDPGLGLRLIYFSYDVKMKEKGDIPEGYSVSREKKERFSLILESASTNQTSMYLCASRFPRGGSQPQHFGDGTRLSIL.